The rows below give T cell receptor beta chains drawn from one sample of a study of CD8+ T cells in alopecia areata. Using immunoSEQ multiplex PCR, the repertoire was profiled, and TCRdb retains in-frame clones only, with some absent. Here the sample spans 150,000 to 200,000 clones, 60% being singletons. Sequencing used CD4+ T cells sorted from blood, obtained at week 24, from a patient treated with tofacitinib. The receptor source for this set is a human donor with alopecia areata. The CDR3 runs from the conserved cysteine through the conserved F or W. The D gene is left open where the match is weak. Clone size is not always given. Where it is, it says once, few, many or a class for expanded clones.

many NA TRBJ2-3 TRBV2 CASSVFYSDTQYF TGTGCCAGCAGTGTGTTCTATTCAGATACGCAGTATTTT
NA TRBD1 TRBJ1-1 TRBV15 CATSGGQGAVEAFF TGTGCCACCAGCGGCGGACAGGGGGCAGTTGAAGCTTTCTTT
NA NA TRBJ2-6 TRBV18 CASSPGPGGANVLTF TGTGCCAGCTCACCAGGACCCGGCGGGGCCAACGTCCTGACTTTC
few TRBD1 TRBJ2-3 TRBV9 CASSPRDRGDTQYF TGTGCCAGCAGCCCGCGGGACAGGGGAGATACGCAGTATTTT
NA TRBD2 TRBJ2-5 TRBV29-1 CSVGLAGVQETQYF TGCAGCGTTGGGTTGGCGGGGGTCCAAGAGACCCAGTACTTC
NA NA TRBJ1-1 TRBV5-1 CASSLLVGNEAFF TGCGCCAGCAGCTTGTTAGTAGGAAACGAAGCTTTCTTT
NA NA TRBJ2-7 TRBV29-1 CSVLLSGSYEQYF TGCAGCGTACTACTGTCCGGGAGCTACGAGCAGTACTTC
once NA TRBJ2-7 TRBV5-4 CASSIQGVGEQYF TGTGCCAGCAGCATTCAGGGCGTAGGCGAGCAGTACTTC
NA NA TRBJ2-4 TRBV7-2 CASSLFNIQYF TGTGCCAGCAGCTTATTCAACATTCAGTACTTC
NA NA TRBJ2-7 TRBV9 CASSVGHEVSHEQYF TGTGCCAGCAGCGTAGGGCACGAAGTCTCTCACGAGCAGTACTTC
NA NA TRBJ2-7 TRBV4-3 CASSPGTLSYEQYF TGCGCCAGCAGCCCAGGGACATTGAGCTACGAGCAGTACTTC
few TRBD1 TRBJ2-2 TRBV23-1 CASTAQGFSGELFF TGCGCCAGCACTGCACAGGGGTTCTCCGGGGAGCTATTTTTT
NA TRBD1 TRBJ1-2 TRBV30 CAWAPDRGYGYTF TGTGCCTGGGCCCCGGACAGGGGATATGGCTACACCTTC
once NA TRBJ2-5 TRBV9 CASSVASSEGTQYF TGTGCCAGCAGCGTAGCTAGCTCGGAAGGGACCCAGTACTTC
NA TRBD2 TRBJ2-5 TRBV30 CAWGALAGPPETQYF TGTGCCTGGGGAGCCCTAGCGGGGCCCCCGGAGACCCAGTACTTC